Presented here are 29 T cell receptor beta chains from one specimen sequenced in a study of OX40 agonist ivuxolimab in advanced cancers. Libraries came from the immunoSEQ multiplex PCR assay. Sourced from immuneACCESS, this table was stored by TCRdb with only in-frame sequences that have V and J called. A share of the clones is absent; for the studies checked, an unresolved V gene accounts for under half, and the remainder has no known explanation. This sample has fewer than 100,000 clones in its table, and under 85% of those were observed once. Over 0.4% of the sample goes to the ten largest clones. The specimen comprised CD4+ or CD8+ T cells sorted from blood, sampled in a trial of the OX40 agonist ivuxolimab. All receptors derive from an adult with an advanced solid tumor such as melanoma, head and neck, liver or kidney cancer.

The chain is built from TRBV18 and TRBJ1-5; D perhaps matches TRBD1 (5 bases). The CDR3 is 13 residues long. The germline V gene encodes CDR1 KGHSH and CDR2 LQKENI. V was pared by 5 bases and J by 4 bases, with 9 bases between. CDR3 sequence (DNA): TGTGCCAGCTCATCGAAGGGGAATCAGCCCCAGCATTTT. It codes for CASSSKGNQPQHF.

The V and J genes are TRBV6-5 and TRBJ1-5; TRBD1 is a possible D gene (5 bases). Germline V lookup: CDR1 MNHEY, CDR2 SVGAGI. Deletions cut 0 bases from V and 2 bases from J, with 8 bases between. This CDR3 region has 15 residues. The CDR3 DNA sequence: TGTGCCAGCAGTTACTCTGGGGGTGGCAATCAGCCCCAGCATTTT. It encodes CASSYSGGGNQPQHF.

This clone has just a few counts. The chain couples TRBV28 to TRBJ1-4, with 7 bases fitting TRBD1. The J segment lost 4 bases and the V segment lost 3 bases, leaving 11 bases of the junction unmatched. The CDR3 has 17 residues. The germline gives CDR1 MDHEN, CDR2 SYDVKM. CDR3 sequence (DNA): TGTGCCAGCAGTTTGGCTGGACGACAGGGCCTTAATGAAAAACTGTTTTTT. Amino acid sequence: CASSLAGRQGLNEKLFF.

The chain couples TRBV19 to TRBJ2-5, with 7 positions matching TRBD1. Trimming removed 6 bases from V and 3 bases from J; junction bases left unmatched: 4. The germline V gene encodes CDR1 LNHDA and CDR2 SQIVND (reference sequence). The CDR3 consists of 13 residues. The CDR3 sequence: CASRGRGKETQYF. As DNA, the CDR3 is TGTGCCAGTAGGGGCAGGGGGAAAGAGACCCAGTACTTC. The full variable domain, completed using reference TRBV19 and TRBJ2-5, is DGGITQSPKYLFRKEGQNVTLSCEQNLNHDAMYWYRQDPGQGLRLIYYSQIVNDFQKGDIAEGYSVSREKKESFPLTVTSAQKNPTAFYLCASRGRGKETQYFGPGTRLLVL.

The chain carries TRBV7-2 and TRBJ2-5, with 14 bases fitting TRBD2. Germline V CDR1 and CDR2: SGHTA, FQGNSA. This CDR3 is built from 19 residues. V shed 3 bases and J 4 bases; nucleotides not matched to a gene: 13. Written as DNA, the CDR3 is TGTGCCAGCAGCTTGGGGGTGACTAGCGGGAGGGCCACTTCAGAGACCCAGTACTTC. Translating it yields CASSLGVTSGRATSETQYF.

The chain's CDR3 is CASYGGLETQYF. CDR3 in DNA: TGTGCCAGCTACGGGGGCTTGGAGACCCAGTACTTC. The chain employs TRBV28 and TRBJ2-5; possibly TRBD1 or TRBD2 for D (6 bases each). Trimming took 8 bases from V and 5 from J, leaving 12 bases between them. Germline-derived CDR1 and CDR2 are MDHEN and SYDVKM. This CDR3 has 12 residues.

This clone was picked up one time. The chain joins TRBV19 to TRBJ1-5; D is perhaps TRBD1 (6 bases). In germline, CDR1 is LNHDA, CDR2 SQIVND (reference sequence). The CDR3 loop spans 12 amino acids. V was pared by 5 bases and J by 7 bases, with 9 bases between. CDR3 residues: CASSPRGQPQHF. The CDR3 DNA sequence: TGTGCCAGTAGTCCCAGGGGACAGCCCCAGCATTTT.

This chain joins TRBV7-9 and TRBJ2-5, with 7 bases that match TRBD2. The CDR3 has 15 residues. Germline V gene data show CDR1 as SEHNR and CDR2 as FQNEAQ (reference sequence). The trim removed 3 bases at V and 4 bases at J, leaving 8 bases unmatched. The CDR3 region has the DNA TGTGCCAGCAGCTTCAGCGGGGACGATACAGAGACCCAGTACTTC. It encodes CASSFSGDDTETQYF.

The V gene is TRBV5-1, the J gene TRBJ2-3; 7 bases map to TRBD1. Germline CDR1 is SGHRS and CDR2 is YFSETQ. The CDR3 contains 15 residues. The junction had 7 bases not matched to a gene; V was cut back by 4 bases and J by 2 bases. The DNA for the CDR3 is TGCGCCAGCAGCCCCCGGACAGGACTCACAGATACGCAGTATTTT. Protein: CASSPRTGLTDTQYF.

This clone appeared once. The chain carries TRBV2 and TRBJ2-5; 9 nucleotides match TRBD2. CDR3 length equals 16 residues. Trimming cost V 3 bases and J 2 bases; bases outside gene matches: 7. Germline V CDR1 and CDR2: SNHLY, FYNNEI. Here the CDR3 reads CASSEGMAGGQETQYF. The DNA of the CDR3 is TGTGCCAGCAGTGAGGGGATGGCGGGGGGGCAAGAGACCCAGTACTTC.

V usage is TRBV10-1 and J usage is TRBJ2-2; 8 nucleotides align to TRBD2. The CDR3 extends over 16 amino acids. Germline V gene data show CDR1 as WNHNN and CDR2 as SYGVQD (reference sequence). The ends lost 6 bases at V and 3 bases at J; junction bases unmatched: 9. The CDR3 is CASSPGRDTYTGELFF. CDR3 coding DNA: TGCGCCAGCAGCCCCGGGAGGGACACTTACACCGGGGAGCTGTTTTTT.

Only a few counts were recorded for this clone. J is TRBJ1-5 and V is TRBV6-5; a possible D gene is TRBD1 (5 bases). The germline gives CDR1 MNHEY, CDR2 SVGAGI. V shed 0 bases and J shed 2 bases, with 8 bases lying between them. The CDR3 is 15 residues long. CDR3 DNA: TGTGCCAGCAGTTACTCAGGGACTGGCAATCAGCCCCAGCATTTT. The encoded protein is CASSYSGTGNQPQHF.

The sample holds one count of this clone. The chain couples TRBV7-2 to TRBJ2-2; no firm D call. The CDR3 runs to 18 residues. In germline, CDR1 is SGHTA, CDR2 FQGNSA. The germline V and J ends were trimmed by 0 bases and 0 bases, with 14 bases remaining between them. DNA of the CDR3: TGTGCCAGCAGCTTAGCAGACACGAGATCACCGAACACCGGGGAGCTGTTTTTT. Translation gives CASSLADTRSPNTGELFF.

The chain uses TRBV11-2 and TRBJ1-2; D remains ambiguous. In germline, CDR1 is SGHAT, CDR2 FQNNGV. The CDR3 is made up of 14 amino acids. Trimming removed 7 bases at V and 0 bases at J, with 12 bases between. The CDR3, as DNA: TGTGCCAGCACTTTAGGGTATTCTAACTATGGCTACACCTTC. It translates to CASTLGYSNYGYTF.

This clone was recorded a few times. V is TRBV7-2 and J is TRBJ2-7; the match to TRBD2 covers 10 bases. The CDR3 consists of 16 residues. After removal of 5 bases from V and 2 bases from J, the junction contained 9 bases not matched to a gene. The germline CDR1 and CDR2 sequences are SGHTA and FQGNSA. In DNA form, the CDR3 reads TGTGCCAGCAGCGTCATACTAGCGGGATGGGCCTACGAGCAGTACTTC. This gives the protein CASSVILAGWAYEQYF. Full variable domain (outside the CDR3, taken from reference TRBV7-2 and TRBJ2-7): GAGVSQSPSNKVTEKGKDVELRCDPISGHTALYWYRQSLGQGLEFLIYFQGNSAPDKSGLPSDRFSAERTGGSVSTLTIQRTQQEDSAVYLCASSVILAGWAYEQYFGPGTRLTVT.

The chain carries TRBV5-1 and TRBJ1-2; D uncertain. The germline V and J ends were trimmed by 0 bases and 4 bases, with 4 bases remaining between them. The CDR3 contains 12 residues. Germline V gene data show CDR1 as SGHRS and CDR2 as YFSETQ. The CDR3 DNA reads TGCGCCAGCAGCTTGGGCGGCTATGGCTACACCTTC. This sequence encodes CASSLGGYGYTF.

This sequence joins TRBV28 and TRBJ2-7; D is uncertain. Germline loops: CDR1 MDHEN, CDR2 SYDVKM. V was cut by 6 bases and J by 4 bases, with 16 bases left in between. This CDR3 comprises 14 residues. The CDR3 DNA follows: TGTGCCAGCAGAAACCAGAGATACGGATACGAGCAGTACTTC. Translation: CASRNQRYGYEQYF.

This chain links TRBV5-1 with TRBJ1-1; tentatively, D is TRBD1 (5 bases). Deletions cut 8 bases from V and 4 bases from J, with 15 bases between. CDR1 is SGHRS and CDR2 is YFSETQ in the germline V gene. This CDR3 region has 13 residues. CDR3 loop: CASTQEGITEAFF. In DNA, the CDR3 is TGCGCCAGTACCCAGGAGGGGATCACTGAAGCTTTCTTT.

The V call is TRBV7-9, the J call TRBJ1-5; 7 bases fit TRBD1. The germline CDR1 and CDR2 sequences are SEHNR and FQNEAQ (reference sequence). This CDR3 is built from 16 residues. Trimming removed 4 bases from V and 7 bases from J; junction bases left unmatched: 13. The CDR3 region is CASSSLTGWLHQPQHF. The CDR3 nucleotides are TGTGCCAGCAGCTCACTGACAGGGTGGCTTCACCAGCCCCAGCATTTT.

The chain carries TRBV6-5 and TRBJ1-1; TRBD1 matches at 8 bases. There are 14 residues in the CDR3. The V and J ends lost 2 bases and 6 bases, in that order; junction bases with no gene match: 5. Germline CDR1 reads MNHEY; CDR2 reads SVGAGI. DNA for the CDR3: TGTGCCAGCAGTTACGACAGGGGAGGGGCTGAAGCTTTCTTT. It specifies CASSYDRGGAEAFF.

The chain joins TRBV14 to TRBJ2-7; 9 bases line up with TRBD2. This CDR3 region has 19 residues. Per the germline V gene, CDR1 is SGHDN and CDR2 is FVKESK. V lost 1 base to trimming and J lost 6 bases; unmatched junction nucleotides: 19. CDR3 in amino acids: CASSQAGRGLAGNFREQYF. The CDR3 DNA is TGTGCCAGCAGCCAAGCGGGGCGGGGACTAGCCGGGAATTTCCGCGAGCAGTACTTC.

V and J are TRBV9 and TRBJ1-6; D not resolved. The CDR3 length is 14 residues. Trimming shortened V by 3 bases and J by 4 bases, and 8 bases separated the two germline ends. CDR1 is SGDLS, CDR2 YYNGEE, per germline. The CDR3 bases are TGTGCCAGCAGCGAGAAAGTGTATAATTCACCCCTCCACTTT. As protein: CASSEKVYNSPLHF.

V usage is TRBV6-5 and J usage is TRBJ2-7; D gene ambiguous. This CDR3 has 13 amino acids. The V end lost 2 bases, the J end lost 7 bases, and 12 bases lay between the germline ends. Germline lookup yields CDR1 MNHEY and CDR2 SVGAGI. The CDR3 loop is CASSYDSVREQYF. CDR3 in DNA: TGTGCCAGCAGTTACGATTCAGTACGAGAGCAGTACTTC.

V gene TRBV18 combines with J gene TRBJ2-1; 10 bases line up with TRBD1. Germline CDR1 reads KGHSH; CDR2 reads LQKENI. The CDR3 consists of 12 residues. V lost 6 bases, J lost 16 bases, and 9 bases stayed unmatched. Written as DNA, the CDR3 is TGTGCCAGCTCGATTCAGGGACAGGGGAAATTCTTC. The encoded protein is CASSIQGQGKFF. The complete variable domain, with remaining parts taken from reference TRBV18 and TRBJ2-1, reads NAGVMQNPRHLVRRRGQEARLRCSPMKGHSHVYWYRQLPEEGLKFMVYLQKENIIDESGMPKERFSAEFPKEGPSILRIQQVVRGDSAAYFCASSIQGQGKFFGPGTRLTVL.

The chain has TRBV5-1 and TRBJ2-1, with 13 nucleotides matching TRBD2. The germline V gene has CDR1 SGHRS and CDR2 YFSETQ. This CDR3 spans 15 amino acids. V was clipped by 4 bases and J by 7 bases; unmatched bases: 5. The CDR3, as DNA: TGCGCCAGCAGCATAGGGACTAGCGGGATGAATGAGCAGTTCTTC. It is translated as CASSIGTSGMNEQFF.

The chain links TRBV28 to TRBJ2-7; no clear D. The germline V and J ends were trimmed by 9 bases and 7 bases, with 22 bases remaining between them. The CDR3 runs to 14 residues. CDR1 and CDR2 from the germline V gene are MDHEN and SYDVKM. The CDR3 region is CASVQGSQSKEQYF. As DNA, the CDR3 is TGTGCCAGTGTCCAAGGGTCCCAGAGTAAGGAGCAGTACTTC.

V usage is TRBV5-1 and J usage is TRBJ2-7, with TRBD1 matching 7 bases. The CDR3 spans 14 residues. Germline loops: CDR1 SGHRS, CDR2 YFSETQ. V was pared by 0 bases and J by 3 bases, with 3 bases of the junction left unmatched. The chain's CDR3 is CASSLGDSFYEQYF. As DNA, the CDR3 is TGCGCCAGCAGCTTGGGGGACAGCTTCTACGAGCAGTACTTC.

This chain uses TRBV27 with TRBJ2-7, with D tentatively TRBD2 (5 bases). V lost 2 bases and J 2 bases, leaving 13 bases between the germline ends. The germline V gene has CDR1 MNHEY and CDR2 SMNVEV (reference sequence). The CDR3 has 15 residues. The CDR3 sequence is CASSLTGNVAYEQYF. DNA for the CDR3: TGTGCCAGCAGTTTAACCGGGAATGTGGCCTACGAGCAGTACTTC.

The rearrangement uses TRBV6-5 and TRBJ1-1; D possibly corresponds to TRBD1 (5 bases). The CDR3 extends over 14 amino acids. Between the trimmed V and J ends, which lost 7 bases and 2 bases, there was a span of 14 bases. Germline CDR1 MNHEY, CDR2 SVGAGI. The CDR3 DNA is TGTGCCAGCACCAAACCGGGACCCAACACTGAAGCTTTCTTT. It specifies CASTKPGPNTEAFF.